Detailed here is one TCR beta chain. V was trimmed by 4 bases and J by 6 bases, leaving 16 bases between them. This CDR3 region has 15 residues. Germline V gene data show CDR1 as LNHDA and CDR2 as SQIVND (reference sequence). Per the authors' pipeline: Amplification of reference gene primers provided the estimated nucleated cell counts. Produced via immunoSEQ multiplex PCR; TCRdb's table is partial and in-frame only. The V and J calls and clone size are taken from that table; D and trimming were inferred from the DNA. The sample includes roughly 130,000 clones, approximately 83% of them seen just once. This specimen comes from a study of blood T cell repertoires in COVID-19. Background on the study: Samples taken during acute and convalescent COVID-19 were collected in the United States, Italy and Spain. Sample material is recorded as cDNA or gDNA derived from T cells, B-cell-depleted T cells, or PBMCs.

This clonotype was sampled from a woman in her fifties or sixties with acute or convalescent COVID-19. This chain links TRBV19 with TRBJ1-5; D is ambiguous. The sequenced sample consisted of peripheral blood. CDR3 protein: CASSNSWRARQPQHF. The DNA of the CDR3 is TGTGCCAGTAGTAATAGTTGGAGGGCTCGTCAGCCCCAGCATTTT.